The next 14 T cell receptor beta chains were all read from a single sample in a study of T cell responses to AZD1222 COVID-19 vaccine. The repertoire was sequenced with immunoSEQ multiplex PCR; TCRdb's copy has only in-frame clones and lacks some. In the table there are about 110,000 clones, roughly 90% of which are singletons. This sample comprised peripheral blood, obtained 28 days after the second AZD1222 dose. The receptors stem from an adult who received the AZD1222 COVID-19 vaccine.

This chain connects TRBV30 to TRBJ1-4; D is perhaps TRBD1 (5 bases). This CDR3 contains 14 residues. Trimming cost V 2 bases and J 8 bases, with 15 bases left between them. The germline gives CDR1 GTSNPN, CDR2 SVGIG (reference sequence). The CDR3 sequence: CAWSLNWGLEKLFF. CDR3 bases: TGTGCCTGGAGTTTGAATTGGGGGTTGGAAAAACTGTTTTTT.

The V and J genes are TRBV18 and TRBJ1-2; 9 nucleotides line up with TRBD1. After removal of 4 bases from V and 3 bases from J, the junction contained 3 bases not matched to a gene. Germline V gene lookup returns CDR1 KGHSH and CDR2 LQKENI. There are 14 residues in the CDR3. CDR3 DNA sequence: TGTGCCAGCTCACGGGGACAGGGAGACTATGGCTACACCTTC. Its protein product is CASSRGQGDYGYTF. The full variable domain, with the rest looked up from reference TRBV18 and TRBJ1-2, is NAGVMQNPRHLVRRRGQEARLRCSPMKGHSHVYWYRQLPEEGLKFMVYLQKENIIDESGMPKERFSAEFPKEGPSILRIQQVVRGDSAAYFCASSRGQGDYGYTFGSGTRLTVV.

The rearrangement links TRBV6-5 to TRBJ1-1, with D possibly TRBD1 on 6 matching bases. Between the trimmed V and J ends, which lost 5 bases and 1 base, there was a span of 14 bases. CDR3 length equals 15 residues. The germline gives CDR1 MNHEY, CDR2 SVGAGI. The chain's CDR3 is CASSLKQGRNTEAFF. The CDR3, as DNA: TGTGCCAGCAGTCTGAAACAGGGACGGAACACTGAAGCTTTCTTT.

This chain uses TRBV2 with TRBJ1-1; D is undetermined. Germline values: CDR1 SNHLY, CDR2 FYNNEI. The CDR3 totals 16 residues. Trimming removed 0 bases at V and 0 bases at J, with 11 bases between. The CDR3 sequence is CASSEAGVLMNTEAFF. The CDR3 DNA reads TGTGCCAGCAGTGAAGCTGGGGTTCTCATGAACACTGAAGCTTTCTTT.

The chain joins TRBV5-4 to TRBJ2-1, with 7 bases identical to TRBD2. This CDR3 contains 14 residues. Germline V lookup: CDR1 SGHNT, CDR2 YYREEE (reference sequence). J lost 6 bases, V lost 3 bases, and 6 bases had no gene match. CDR3 protein: CASSSSGGFNEQFF. Here the CDR3 DNA reads TGTGCCAGCAGCTCGTCGGGGGGTTTCAATGAGCAGTTCTTC.

The J gene is TRBJ1-6, the V gene TRBV18; D is ambiguous. The CDR3 has 16 residues. The germline V gene has CDR1 KGHSH and CDR2 LQKENI. Trimming removed 6 bases from V and 0 bases from J, with 12 bases in between. The CDR3 bases are TGTGCCAGCTCCCCCCCCCGAAGCTCCTATAATTCACCCCTCCACTTT. It translates to CASSPPRSSYNSPLHF.

This chain uses TRBV30 with TRBJ1-2; maybe TRBD1 (5 bases). Germline assignment: CDR1 GTSNPN and CDR2 SVGIG (reference sequence). V shed 3 bases and J shed 8 bases, with 13 bases lying between them. This CDR3 contains 12 residues. The CDR3 loop is CAWRSGTKGYTF. The CDR3 bases are TGTGCCTGGAGGTCAGGGACGAAGGGCTACACCTTC.

This clone was recorded a few times. This rearrangement joins TRBV30 to TRBJ1-6; no firm D call. Germline V gives CDR1 GTSNPN, CDR2 SVGIG (reference sequence). This CDR3 spans 13 amino acids. V gave up 1 base and J gave up 7 bases, with 8 bases separating them. The CDR3 bases are TGTGCCTGGAGTGGACTGGAGAATTCACCCCTCCACTTT. This sequence encodes CAWSGLENSPLHF.

The chain employs TRBV7-9 and TRBJ1-1; D unclear. V was pared by 8 bases and J by 6 bases, with 7 bases between. CDR3 length: 10 residues. Germline CDR1 reads SEHNR; CDR2 reads FQNEAQ (reference sequence). CDR3 protein: CASGSSEAFF. CDR3 in DNA: TGTGCCAGCGGGAGCTCTGAAGCTTTCTTT.

This clone was seen repeatedly, ten times or more. The rearrangement uses TRBV6-5 and TRBJ1-6; TRBD1 matches 8 bases. The CDR3 runs 14 residues. V gave up 5 bases and J gave up 10 bases; unmatched junction bases: 7. Germline V gene lookup returns CDR1 MNHEY and CDR2 SVGAGI. In nucleotides, the CDR3 is TGTGCCAGCAGTACTGGGACAGGAGAATCACCCCTCCACTTT. This encodes CASSTGTGESPLHF.

The chain joins TRBV30 to TRBJ2-7; weak D call: TRBD1 (6 bases). Per germline, CDR1 GTSNPN and CDR2 SVGIG (reference sequence). V was clipped by 8 bases and J by 2 bases, with 16 bases between them. The CDR3 spans 13 residues. CDR3 DNA sequence: TGTGCCGGGGCCAGGGGACCCCCCTACGAGCAGTACTTC. Its protein is CAGARGPPYEQYF.

This clone was seen only a few times. The rearrangement joins TRBV30 to TRBJ2-7, with 7 bases lining up with TRBD1. Germline trimming cut 5 bases from V and 5 bases from J; bases unmatched to any gene: 12. There are 14 residues in the CDR3. From germline, CDR1 is GTSNPN and CDR2 SVGIG (reference sequence). The DNA of the CDR3 is TGTGCCTGGGGGGATTTTAGGGGGCAAGACGAGCAGTACTTC. Protein product: CAWGDFRGQDEQYF. The full variable domain, completed using reference TRBV30 and TRBJ2-7, is SQTIHQWPATLVQPVGSPLSLECTVEGTSNPNLYWYRQAAGRGLQLLFYSVGIGQISSEVPQNLSASRPQDRQFILSSKKLLLSDSGFYLCAWGDFRGQDEQYFGPGTRLTVT.

The chain uses TRBV27 and TRBJ1-4; D is unresolved. The germline CDR1 and CDR2 sequences are MNHEY and SMNVEV (reference sequence). The CDR3 is 19 residues long. The ends were cut back, 0 bases at V and 4 bases at J, with 21 bases in the middle. CDR3 residues: CASSLSSGAPGPHNEKLFF. DNA of the CDR3: TGTGCCAGCAGTTTATCGAGTGGAGCGCCCGGCCCCCATAATGAAAAACTGTTTTTT.

V is TRBV7-2 and J is TRBJ2-1, with TRBD2 matching 14 bases. V lost 3 bases, J lost 7 bases, and 11 bases stayed unmatched. Germline CDR1 is SGHTA and CDR2 is FQGNSA. The CDR3 loop spans 18 amino acids. CDR3 DNA: TGTGCCAGCAGCTTTGTTAAGGGACTAGCGGGAGAGTGGAATGAGCAGTTCTTC. It encodes CASSFVKGLAGEWNEQFF.